What follows is one TCR beta chain and its context. Its antigen is currently unknown. This CDR3 region has 14 residues. Phenotypically, naive CD8+ T cells corresponded to CD45RO-CCR7+CD27+CD95-. This specimen belongs to a study of CXCR3-negative and CXCR3-positive naive CD8 T cells. The TRB cDNA libraries were prepared by 5' RACE with UMI labels. TCRdb reprocessed the 5' RACE reads and keeps a single row for each CDR3 protein, giving no DNA. Listed are approximately 120,000 distinct CDR3 sequences; around 0.38% falls within the top ten. Findings and caveats of the study: Unlike memory cells, which differed, naive CXCR3-negative and CXCR3-positive cells had similar TRBV-TRBJ usage. Each naive subset displayed comparably high diversity, whereas memory CD8+ cells displayed much lower diversity. The study found more hydrophobic TRB CDR3s in CXCR3-positive naive cells than in CXCR3-negative naive cells.

The specimen sequenced was naive CXCR3+ CD8+ T cells from blood. Subset: CD45RO-CCR7+CD27+CD95- naive CD8+ T cells expressing CXCR3 (TNR3+). V usage is TRBV12-3 or TRBV12-4 and J usage is TRBJ2-2. This clonotype originated in a human donor in good health. Some clones in this sample may be carry-over from other donors' samples. CDR3 sequence: CASSFRLNTGELFF.